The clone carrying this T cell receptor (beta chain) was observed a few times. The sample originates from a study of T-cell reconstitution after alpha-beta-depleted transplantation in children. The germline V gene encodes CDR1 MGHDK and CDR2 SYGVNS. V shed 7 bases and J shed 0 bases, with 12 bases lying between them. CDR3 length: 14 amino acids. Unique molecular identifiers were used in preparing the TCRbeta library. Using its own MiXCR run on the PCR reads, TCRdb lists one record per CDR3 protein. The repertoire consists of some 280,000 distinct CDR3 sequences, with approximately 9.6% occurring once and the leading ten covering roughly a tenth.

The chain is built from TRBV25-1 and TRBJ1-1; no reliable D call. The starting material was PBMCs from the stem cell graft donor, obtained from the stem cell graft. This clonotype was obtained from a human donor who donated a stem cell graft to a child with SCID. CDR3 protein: CASKASGLNTEAFF. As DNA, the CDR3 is TGTGCCAGCAAAGCCTCTGGGTTGAACACTGAAGCTTTCTTT.